This T cell receptor (beta chain) was identified during a study of blood T cell repertoires in COVID-19. Study information: Samples came from the United States, Italy and Spain, spanning acute and convalescent COVID-19. T cells, B-cell-depleted T cells, or PBMCs supplied cDNA or gDNA.

Original methodology: Estimation of nucleated cell counts was performed using reference gene primer amplification. TCRdb's table, derived via immunoSEQ multiplex PCR, lists solely in-frame clones and lacks some. V and J calls and clone size are those listed in that table; D and trimming were worked out from the DNA. The sample has over 250,000 clones; 88% are singletons. This CDR3 comprises 14 residues. With 6 bases clipped from V and 1 base from J, the junction kept 4 bases outside the gene matches. Germline V gene lookup returns CDR1 MNHEY and CDR2 SVGAGI. Sample: peripheral blood. The clonotype comes from a woman aged 25 to 39 with acute or convalescent COVID-19. This rearrangement joins TRBV6-5 to TRBJ2-7; 9 bases map to TRBD1. The chain's CDR3 is CASRTGQGSYEQYF. CDR3 coding DNA: TGTGCCAGCAGAACTGGACAGGGGTCCTACGAGCAGTACTTC.